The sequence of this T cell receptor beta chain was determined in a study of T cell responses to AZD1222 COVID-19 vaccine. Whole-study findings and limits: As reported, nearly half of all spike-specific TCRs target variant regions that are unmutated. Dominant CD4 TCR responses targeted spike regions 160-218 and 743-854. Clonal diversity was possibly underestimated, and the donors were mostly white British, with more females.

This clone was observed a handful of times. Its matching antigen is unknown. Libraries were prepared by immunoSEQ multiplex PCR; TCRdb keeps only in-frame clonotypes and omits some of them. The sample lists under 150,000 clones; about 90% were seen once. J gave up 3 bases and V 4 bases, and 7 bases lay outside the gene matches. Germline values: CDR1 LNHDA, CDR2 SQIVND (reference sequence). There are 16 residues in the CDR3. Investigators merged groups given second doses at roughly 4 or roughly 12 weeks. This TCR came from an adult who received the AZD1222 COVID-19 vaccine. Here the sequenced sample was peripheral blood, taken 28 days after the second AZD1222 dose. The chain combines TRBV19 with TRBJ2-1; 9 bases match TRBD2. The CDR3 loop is CASSTGGRAYYNEQFF. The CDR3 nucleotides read TGTGCCAGTAGTACTGGCGGGAGGGCCTACTACAATGAGCAGTTCTTC. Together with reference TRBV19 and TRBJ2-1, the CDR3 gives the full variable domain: DGGITQSPKYLFRKEGQNVTLSCEQNLNHDAMYWYRQDPGQGLRLIYYSQIVNDFQKGDIAEGYSVSREKKESFPLTVTSAQKNPTAFYLCASSTGGRAYYNEQFFGPGTRLTVL.